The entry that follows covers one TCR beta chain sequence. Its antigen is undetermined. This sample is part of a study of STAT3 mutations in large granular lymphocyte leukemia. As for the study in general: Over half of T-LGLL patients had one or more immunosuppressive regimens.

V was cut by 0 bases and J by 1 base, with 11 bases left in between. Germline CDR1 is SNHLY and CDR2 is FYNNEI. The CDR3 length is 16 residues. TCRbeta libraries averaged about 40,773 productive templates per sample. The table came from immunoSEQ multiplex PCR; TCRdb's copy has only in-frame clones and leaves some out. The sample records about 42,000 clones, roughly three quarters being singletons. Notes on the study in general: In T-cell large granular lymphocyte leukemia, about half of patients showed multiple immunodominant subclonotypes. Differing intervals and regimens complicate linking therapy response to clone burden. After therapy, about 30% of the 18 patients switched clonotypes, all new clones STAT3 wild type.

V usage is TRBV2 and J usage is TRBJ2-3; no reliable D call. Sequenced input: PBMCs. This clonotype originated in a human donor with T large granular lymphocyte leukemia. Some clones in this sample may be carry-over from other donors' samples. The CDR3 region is CASSEARQSGTDTQYF. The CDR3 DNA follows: TGTGCCAGCAGTGAAGCCCGCCAGAGCGGCACAGATACGCAGTATTTT.